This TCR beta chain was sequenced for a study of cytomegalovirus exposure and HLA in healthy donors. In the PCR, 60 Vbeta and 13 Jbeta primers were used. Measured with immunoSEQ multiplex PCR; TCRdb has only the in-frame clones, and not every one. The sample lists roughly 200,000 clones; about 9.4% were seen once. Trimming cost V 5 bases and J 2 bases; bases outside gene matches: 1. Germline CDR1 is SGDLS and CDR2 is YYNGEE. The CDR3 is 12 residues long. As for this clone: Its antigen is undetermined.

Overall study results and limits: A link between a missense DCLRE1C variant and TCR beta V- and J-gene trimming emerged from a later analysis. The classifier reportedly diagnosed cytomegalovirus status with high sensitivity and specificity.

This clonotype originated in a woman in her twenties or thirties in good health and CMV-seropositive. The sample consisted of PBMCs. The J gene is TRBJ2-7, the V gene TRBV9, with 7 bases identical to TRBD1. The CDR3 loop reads CASRGQTYEQYF. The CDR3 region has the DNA TGTGCCAGCAGGGGACAGACCTACGAGCAGTACTTC.